This TCR beta chain was sequenced during a study of shared clonotypes between healthy human individuals. Each unsorted PBMC replicate got 300 ng genomic DNA, roughly 30,000 genomes. Unsorted PBMC DNA was sequenced on ten immunoSEQ deep assay plates. In the original workflow: ImmunoSEQ output lacked quality scores and full-length reads, limiting matched filtering. The data were produced by immunoSEQ multiplex PCR, yet TCRdb's version contains in-frame clones alone and is incomplete. That table supplies the V and J calls and clone size; D and trimming were determined from the DNA. The sample lists approximately 500,000 clones; roughly 80% were seen once. Germline V gene lookup returns CDR1 SGHAT and CDR2 FQNNGV. This CDR3 is 17 amino acids long. Trimming took off 1 base at V and 1 base at J, with 14 bases between the two ends.

This TCR was sampled from a middle-aged woman in good health. Some clones in this sample may be carry-over from other donors' samples. Sequencing was done on a sample of PBMCs. The chain joins TRBV11-2 to TRBJ1-3, with D possibly TRBD1 on 5 matching bases. CDR3 loop: CASSLAGPLVSGNTIYF. In DNA, the CDR3 is TGTGCCAGCAGCTTAGCGGGACCCCTGGTGTCTGGAAACACCATATATTTT.